This TCR beta chain was found in a study of blood T cell repertoires in COVID-19. The overall study: The study drew acute and convalescent COVID-19 samples from the United States, Italy and Spain. PBMCs, B-cell-depleted T cells, or T cells were the source of the cDNA or gDNA that made up the material.

Per the study methods: The authors estimated nucleated cell counts from reference gene primer amplification. The table came from immunoSEQ multiplex PCR; TCRdb's copy has only in-frame clones and leaves some out. V and J calls and clone size follow that table, whereas D and trimming were derived from the DNA. This sample has about 78,000 clones, with approximately 90% found just once. V was pared by 7 bases and J by 2 bases, with 6 bases of the junction left unmatched. CDR3 length: 14 residues. The V gene's germline CDR1 is MNHEY and CDR2 SVGAGI. V gene TRBV6-5 combines with J gene TRBJ2-3, with 7 bases aligning to TRBD1. This sequence originates from a woman of 80 years or more with acute or convalescent COVID-19. Sequencing input: peripheral blood. The CDR3 DNA follows: TGTGCCAGCATCGAAGGGGGCCTCACAGATACGCAGTATTTT. Translation: CASIEGGLTDTQYF.